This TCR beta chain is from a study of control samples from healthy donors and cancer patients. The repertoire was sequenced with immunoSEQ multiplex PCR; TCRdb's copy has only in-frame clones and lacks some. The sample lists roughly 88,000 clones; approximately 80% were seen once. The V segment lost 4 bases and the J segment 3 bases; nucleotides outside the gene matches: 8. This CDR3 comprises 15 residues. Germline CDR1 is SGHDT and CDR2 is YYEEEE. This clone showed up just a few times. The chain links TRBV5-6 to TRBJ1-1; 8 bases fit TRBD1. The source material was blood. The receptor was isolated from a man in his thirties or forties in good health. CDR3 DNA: TGTGCCAGCAGCGCGGCTTGGGACAGGCACACTGAAGCTTTCTTT. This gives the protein CASSAAWDRHTEAFF.